This T cell receptor beta chain was recovered during a study of shared clonotypes between healthy human individuals. The CDR3 covers 14 residues. V was trimmed by 4 bases and J by 5 bases, leaving 15 bases between them. CDR1 is SGHRS, CDR2 YFSETQ, per germline. Comments on this clone: Antigen specificity is unknown.

The data were produced by immunoSEQ multiplex PCR, yet TCRdb's version contains in-frame clones alone and is incomplete. The sample lists about 580,000 clones; roughly 98% were seen once. In the naive CD8 group, cells lacked CD45RO and were positively selected for CCR7, so terminally differentiated effector memory CD45RA+ cells were left out. All donors were healthy HIV-negative adults lacking recent acute infections or vaccinations. Findings and limits, study-wide: As a rule, naive subsets had a larger estimated richness than memory subsets.

The chain recombines TRBV5-1 with TRBJ2-5; D unresolved. Sequences were obtained from naive CD8+ T cells sorted from blood. This clonotype was sampled from a man in his thirties or forties in good health. This CDR3 reads CASSPPAPDETQYF. The CDR3 DNA reads TGCGCCAGCAGCCCCCCTGCACCTGACGAGACCCAGTACTTC.